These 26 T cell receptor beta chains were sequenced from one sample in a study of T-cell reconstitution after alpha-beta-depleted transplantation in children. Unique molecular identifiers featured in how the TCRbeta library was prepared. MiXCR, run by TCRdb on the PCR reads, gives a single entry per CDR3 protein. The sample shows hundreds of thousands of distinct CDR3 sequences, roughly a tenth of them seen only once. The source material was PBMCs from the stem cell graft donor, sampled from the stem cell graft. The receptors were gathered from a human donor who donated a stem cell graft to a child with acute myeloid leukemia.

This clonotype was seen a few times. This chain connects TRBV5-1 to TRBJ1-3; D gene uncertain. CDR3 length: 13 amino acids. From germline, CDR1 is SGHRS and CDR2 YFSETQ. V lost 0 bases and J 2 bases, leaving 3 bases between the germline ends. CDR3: CASSLDPGNTIYF. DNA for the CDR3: TGCGCCAGCAGCTTGGACCCTGGAAACACCATATATTTT.

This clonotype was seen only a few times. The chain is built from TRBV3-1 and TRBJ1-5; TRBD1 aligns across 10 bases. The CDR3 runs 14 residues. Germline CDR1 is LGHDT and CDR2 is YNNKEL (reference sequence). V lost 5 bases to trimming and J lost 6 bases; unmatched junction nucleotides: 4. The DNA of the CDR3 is TGTGCCAGCAGCTTGGGACAGGGGACTCAGCCCCAGCATTTT. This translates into CASSLGQGTQPQHF.

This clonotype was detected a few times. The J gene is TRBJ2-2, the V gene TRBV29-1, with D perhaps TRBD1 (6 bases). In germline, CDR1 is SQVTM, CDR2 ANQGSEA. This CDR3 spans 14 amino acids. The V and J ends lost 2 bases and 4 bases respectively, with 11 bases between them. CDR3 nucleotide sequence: TGCAGCGTTGAAAAGCAGGGGTCCACCGGGGAGCTGTTTTTT. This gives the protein CSVEKQGSTGELFF.

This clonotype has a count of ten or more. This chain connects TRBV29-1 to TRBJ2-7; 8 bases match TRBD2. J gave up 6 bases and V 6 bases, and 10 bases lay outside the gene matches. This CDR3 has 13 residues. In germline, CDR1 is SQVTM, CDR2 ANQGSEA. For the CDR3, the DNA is TGCAGCGTCCACCGGGGGGGTCGGGGCGAGCAGTACTTC. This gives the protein CSVHRGGRGEQYF.

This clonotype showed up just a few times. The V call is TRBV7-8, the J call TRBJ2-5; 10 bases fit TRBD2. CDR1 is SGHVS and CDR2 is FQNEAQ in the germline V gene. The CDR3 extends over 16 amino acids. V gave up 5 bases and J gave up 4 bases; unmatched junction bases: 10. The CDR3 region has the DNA TGTGCCAGCAGCCAGAATAGCGGGAGGCGGGGAGAGACCCAGTACTTC. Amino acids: CASSQNSGRRGETQYF.

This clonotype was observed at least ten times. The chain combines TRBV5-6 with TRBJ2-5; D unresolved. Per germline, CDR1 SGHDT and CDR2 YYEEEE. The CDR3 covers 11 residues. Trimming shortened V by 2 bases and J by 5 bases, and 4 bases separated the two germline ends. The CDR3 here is CASSFTETQYF. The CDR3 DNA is TGTGCCAGCAGCTTCACGGAGACCCAGTACTTC.

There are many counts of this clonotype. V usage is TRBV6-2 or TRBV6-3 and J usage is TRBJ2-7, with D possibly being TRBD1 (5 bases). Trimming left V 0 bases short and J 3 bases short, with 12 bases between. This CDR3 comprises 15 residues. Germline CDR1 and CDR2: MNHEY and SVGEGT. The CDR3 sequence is CASSYSVGQDYEQYF. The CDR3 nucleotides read TGTGCCAGCAGTTACTCTGTGGGGCAAGACTACGAGCAGTACTTC.

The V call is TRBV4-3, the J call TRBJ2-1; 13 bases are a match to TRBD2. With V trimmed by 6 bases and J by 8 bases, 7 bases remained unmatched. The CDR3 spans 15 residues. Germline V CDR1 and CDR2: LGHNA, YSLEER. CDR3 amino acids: CASSRTSGSPHEQFF. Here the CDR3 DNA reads TGCGCCAGCAGTCGGACTAGCGGGAGCCCCCATGAGCAGTTCTTC.

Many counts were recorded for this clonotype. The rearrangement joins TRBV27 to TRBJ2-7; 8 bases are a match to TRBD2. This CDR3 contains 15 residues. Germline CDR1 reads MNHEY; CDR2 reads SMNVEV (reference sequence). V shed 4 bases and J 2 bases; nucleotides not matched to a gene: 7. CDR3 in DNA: TGTGCCAGCAGTTACGAAGCGGGAGCACCCTACGAGCAGTACTTC. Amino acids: CASSYEAGAPYEQYF.

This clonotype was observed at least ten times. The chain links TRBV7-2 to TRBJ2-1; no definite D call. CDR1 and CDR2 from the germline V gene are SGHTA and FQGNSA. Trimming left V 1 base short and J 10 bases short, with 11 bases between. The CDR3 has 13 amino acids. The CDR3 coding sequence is TGTGCCAGCAGCTTAGGGGGTGGTCGGGAGCAGTTCTTC. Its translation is CASSLGGGREQFF.

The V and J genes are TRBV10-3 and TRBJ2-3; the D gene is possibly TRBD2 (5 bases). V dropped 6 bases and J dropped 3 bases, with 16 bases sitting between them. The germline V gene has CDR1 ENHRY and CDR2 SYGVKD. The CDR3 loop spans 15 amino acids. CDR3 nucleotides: TGTGCCATCAGCTCAGCGGTCCTGGGGACAGATACGCAGTATTTT. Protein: CAISSAVLGTDTQYF.

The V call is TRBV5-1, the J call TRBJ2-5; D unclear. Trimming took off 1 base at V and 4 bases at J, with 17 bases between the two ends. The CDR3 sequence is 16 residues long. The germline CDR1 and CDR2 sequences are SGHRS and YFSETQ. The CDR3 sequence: CASSLWAGERGETQYF. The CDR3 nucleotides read TGCGCCAGCAGCTTGTGGGCTGGGGAACGTGGAGAGACCCAGTACTTC.

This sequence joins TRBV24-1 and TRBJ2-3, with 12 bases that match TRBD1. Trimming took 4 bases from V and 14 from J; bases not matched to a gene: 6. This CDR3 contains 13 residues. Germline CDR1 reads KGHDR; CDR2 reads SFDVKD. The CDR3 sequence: CATSDSGTGGRYF. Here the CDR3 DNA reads TGTGCCACCAGTGACTCCGGGACAGGGGGCCGGTATTTT.

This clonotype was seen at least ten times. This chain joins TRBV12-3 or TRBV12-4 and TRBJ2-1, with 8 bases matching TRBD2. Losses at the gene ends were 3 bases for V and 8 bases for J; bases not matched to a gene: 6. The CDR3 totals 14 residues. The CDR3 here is CASSFQREYDEQFF. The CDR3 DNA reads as TGTGCCAGCAGTTTTCAGCGGGAGTACGATGAGCAGTTCTTC.

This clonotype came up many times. CDR3: CSARDARAGDTQYF. For the CDR3, the DNA is TGCAGTGCTAGAGATGCGAGAGCCGGTGATACGCAGTATTTT. This sequence joins TRBV20-1 and TRBJ2-3, with D unresolved. There are 14 residues in the CDR3. V shed 0 bases and J shed 6 bases, with 13 bases lying between them. Germline CDR1 is DFQATT and CDR2 is SNEGSKA (reference sequence).

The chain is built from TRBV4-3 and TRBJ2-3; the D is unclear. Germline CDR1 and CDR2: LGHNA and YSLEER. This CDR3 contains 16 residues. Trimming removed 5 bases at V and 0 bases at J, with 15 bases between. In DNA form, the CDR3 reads TGCGCCAGCAGCTATAGCCTAACTTCTAGCACAGATACGCAGTATTTT. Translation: CASSYSLTSSTDTQYF.

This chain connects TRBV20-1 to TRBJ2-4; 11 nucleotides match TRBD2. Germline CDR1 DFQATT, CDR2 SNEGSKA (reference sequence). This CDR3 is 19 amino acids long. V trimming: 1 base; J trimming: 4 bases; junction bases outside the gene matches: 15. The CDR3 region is CSARASPTSGRTYKNIQYF. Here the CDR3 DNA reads TGCAGTGCTAGAGCCTCCCCCACTAGCGGGAGAACATATAAAAACATTCAGTACTTC.

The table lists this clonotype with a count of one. This chain's CDR3 is CASSFPGAGYGGNTIYF. The DNA of the CDR3 is TGTGCCAGCAGTTTCCCGGGGGCGGGTTATGGGGGAAACACCATATATTTT. The chain links TRBV28 to TRBJ1-3; D is possibly TRBD1 (6 bases). Deletions cut 3 bases from V and 4 bases from J, with 19 bases between. This CDR3 contains 17 residues. The V gene's germline CDR1 is MDHEN and CDR2 SYDVKM.

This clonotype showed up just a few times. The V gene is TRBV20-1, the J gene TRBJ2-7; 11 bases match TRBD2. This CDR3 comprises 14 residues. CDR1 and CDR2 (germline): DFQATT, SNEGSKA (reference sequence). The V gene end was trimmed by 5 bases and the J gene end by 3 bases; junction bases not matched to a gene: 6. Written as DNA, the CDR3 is TGCAGTGCTCTCGGACTAGCGGGTGGCTACGAGCAGTACTTC. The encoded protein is CSALGLAGGYEQYF.

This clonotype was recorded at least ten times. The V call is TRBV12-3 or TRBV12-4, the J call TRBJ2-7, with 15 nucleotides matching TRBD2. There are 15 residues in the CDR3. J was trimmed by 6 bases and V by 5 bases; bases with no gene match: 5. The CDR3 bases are TGTGCCAGCAGTACGGGACTAGCGGGAGGACGCGAGCAGTACTTC. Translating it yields CASSTGLAGGREQYF.

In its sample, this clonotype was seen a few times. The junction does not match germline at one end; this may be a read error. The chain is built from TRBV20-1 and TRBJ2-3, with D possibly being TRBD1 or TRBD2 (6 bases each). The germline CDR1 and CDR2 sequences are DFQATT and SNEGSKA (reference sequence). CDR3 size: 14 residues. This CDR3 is CSARGGGSPDTQYF. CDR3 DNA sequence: TGCAGTGCGAGAGGAGGGGGGAGCCCAGATACGCAGTATTTT.

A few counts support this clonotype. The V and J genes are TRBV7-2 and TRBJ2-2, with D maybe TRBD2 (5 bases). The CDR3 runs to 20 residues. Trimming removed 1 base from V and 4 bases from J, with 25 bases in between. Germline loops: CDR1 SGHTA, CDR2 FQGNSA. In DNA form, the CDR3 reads TGTGCCAGCAGCTTAGGGGTACGGGGAGCCATATCCTCGGGCACCGGGGAGCTGTTTTTT. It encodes CASSLGVRGAISSGTGELFF.

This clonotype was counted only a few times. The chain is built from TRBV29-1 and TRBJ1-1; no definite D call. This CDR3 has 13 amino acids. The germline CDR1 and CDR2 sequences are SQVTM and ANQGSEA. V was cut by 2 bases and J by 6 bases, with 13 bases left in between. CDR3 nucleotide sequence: TGCAGCGTTGAACGGTCGGGGAGCGCTGAAGCTTTCTTT. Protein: CSVERSGSAEAFF.

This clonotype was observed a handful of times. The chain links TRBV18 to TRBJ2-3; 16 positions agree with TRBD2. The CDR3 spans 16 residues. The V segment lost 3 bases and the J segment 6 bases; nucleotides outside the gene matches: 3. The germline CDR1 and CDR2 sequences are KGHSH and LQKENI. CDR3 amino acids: CASSPSGLAGGDTQYF. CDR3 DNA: TGTGCCAGCTCACCGTCGGGACTAGCGGGAGGGGATACGCAGTATTTT.

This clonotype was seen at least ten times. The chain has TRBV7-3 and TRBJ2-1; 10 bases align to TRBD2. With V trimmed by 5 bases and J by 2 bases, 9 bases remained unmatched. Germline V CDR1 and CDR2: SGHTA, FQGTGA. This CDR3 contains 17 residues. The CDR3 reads CASSQTSGKATYNEQFF. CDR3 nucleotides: TGTGCCAGCAGCCAAACTAGCGGGAAGGCGACCTACAATGAGCAGTTCTTC.

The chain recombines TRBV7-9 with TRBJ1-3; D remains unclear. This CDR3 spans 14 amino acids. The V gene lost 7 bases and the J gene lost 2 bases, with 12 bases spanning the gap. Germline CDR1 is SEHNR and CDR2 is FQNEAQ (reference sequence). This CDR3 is CASTPSVPGNTIYF. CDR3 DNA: TGTGCCAGCACCCCGAGCGTACCTGGAAACACCATATATTTT. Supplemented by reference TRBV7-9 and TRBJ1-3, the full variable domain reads DTGVSQNPRHKITKRGQNVTFRCDPISEHNRLYWYRQTLGQGPEFLTYFQNEAQLEKSRLLSDRFSAERPKGSFSTLEIQRTEQGDSAMYLCASTPSVPGNTIYFGEGSWLTVV.